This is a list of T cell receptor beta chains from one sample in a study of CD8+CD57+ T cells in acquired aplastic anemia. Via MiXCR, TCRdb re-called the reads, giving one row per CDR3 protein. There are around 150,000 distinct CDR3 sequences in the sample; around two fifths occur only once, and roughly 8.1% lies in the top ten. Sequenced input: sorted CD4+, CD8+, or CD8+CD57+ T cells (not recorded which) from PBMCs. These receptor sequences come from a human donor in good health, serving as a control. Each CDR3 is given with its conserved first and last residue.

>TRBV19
CASSRREGEETQYF
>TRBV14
CASSQASYNEQFF
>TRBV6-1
CASRGINTEAFF
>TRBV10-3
CAISHVTDTQYF
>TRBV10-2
CASRTDRASFYEQYF
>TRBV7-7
CASSLPQHF
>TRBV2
CASSDRVASGNTIYF
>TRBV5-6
CASTLRTSGSSSYEQYF
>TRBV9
CASSKTGNSPLHF
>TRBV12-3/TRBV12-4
CASSPSRVHSDGYTF
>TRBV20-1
CSAPRVGADTQYF
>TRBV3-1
CASSQGENTEAFF
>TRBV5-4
CASRAHRNEQFF
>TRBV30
CAWRPALGKLFF
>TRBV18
CASSPGGTGAYEQYF
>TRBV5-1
CASSLGLRVATTNEKLFF
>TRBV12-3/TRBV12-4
CASSSSRGNEAFF
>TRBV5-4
CASSTTVPTEAFF
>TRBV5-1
CASSFLAGGNYEQYF
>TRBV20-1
CSVPGQGGYGYTF
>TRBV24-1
CATSDPRHPWQGVGDTQYF
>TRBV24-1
CATQDRPDTQYF
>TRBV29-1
CSVEVWENTGELFF
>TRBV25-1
CASTRGGSNEQFF
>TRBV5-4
CASSPPTGNYGYTF
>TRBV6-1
CASSEALTVPQHF
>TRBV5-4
CASSLTGGAGTEAFF
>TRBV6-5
CASSFGQLYGYTF